The clone carrying this T cell receptor (beta chain) was seen a few times. The antigen is unknown. Barcoded TCR alpha and TCR beta cDNA libraries with UMIs came from 5'RACE using constant-segment primers. TCRdb reanalysed the 5' RACE reads using MiXCR and keeps one entry per CDR3 protein. The sample yields about 340,000 distinct CDR3 sequences, 10% to 15% seen once. This entry is derived from a study of T-cell memory formation after mild COVID-19. Whole-study results and caveats: Whether second-wave clones peaking at day 37 were SARS-CoV-2 specific went unconfirmed. Contracting CD4+ clones sat mainly in CM and EM; CD8+ in EMRA.

Trimming removed 4 bases from V and 3 bases from J; junction bases left unmatched: 9. Per germline, CDR1 SEHNR and CDR2 FQNEAQ (reference sequence). The CDR3 consists of 16 residues. This receptor was identified in a man between 18 and 35 years old who had mild COVID-19 (a few samples of this study predate the infection). Cell type and time point are not known. The chain is built from TRBV7-9 and TRBJ1-3; 7 positions agree with TRBD1. The sample consisted of PBMCs or a T cell subset sorted from them (not recorded which). The CDR3 region has the DNA TGTGCCAGCAGCTCAAACAGGGGAGTAGGTGGAAACACCATATATTTT. This gives the protein CASSSNRGVGGNTIYF. The whole variable domain, filled in from reference TRBV7-9 and TRBJ1-3, reads DTGVSQNPRHKITKRGQNVTFRCDPISEHNRLYWYRQTLGQGPEFLTYFQNEAQLEKSRLLSDRFSAERPKGSFSTLEIQRTEQGDSAMYLCASSSNRGVGGNTIYFGEGSWLTVV.